This paragraph reports one TCR beta chain. This clonotype has only a few counts. The target of this receptor is not known. Base qualities are not recorded, but no much larger clone differs from it by a single base. Read against the paper, the sample's treatment or condition label means: allogeneic hematopoietic cell transplantation with graft depleted of TCRalphabeta T cells and CD19 B cells. TCRalphabeta/CD19-depleted allogeneic hematopoietic cell grafts were given to the transplant recipients, all of whom were children. The CDR3 starts with the cysteine, ends with the phenylalanine, and has 17 residues. CDR3 DNA only is kept here, 51 bases in frame from base 1. The V and J ends are trimmed by 6 bases and 4 bases, leaving 22 bases between them. Taken from the germline V gene (reference sequence), the CDR1 and CDR2 loops are MNHEY and SMNVEV. The protocol used for the library was PCR. These reads were obtained on an Illumina HiSeq 2500. TCR libraries were prepared with molecular barcoding, using unique molecular identifiers to normalize TCRbeta repertoire quantification. TCRdb's own reprocessing of the public reads used fastp at Q25 and MiXCR and kept productive beta chains. Each CDR3 protein gets just one entry, which takes the most common genes and DNA from the rows behind it. This sample lists some 440,000 distinct CDR3 sequences; 16% were detected once. Over 25% of the sample is in the top ten clones.

The source of the sample is a study of T-cell reconstitution after alpha-beta-depleted transplantation in children (dated by TCRdb to 2016 to 2018). In terms of the full investigation: Using TCR repertoire profiling, the study quantitatively followed how T-cell immune reconstitution unfolded in children after TCRalphabeta/CD19-depleted allogeneic hematopoietic cell transplantation. Findings and caveats that apply to the study as a whole: Over subsequent months, a decline in hyperexpanded clone frequencies was noted, and after one year, T-cell counts and TCRbeta diversity were mostly ascribed to newly produced T cells. The high TCRbeta diversity at day 60 in some patients was ascribed to recipient T cells and intrathymic progenitors that had survived conditioning. The apparently early alphabetaT-cell count recovery about two months after transplant was reportedly dependent on only several hundred rapidly expanded clones derived from non-depleted graft cells.

The sample here was PBMCs, mostly from graft donor cells, taken 360 days after TCRalphabeta/CD19-depleted stem cell transplant. The receptor was isolated from a boy under two years old who had a stem cell transplant for Wiskott-Aldrich syndrome, so the T cells may come from the graft donor. The sequence links TRBV27 to TRBJ2-1, with the D gene not clear enough to name. The nucleotide sequence reads as follows: TGTGCCAGCAGCCTCTATTTTTGGCGGACGTCTTACAATGAGCAGTTCTTC. This encodes CASSLYFWRTSYNEQFF.